The source of this TCR beta chain is a study of blood T cell repertoires in COVID-19. TCRdb's table, derived via immunoSEQ multiplex PCR, lists solely in-frame clones and lacks some. The data show approximately 13,000 clones, with less than 90% seen just once and more than 25% held by the top ten. Germline CDR1 reads LNHDA; CDR2 reads SQIVND (reference sequence). V shed 6 bases, J shed 4 bases, and the junction held 5 bases outside the gene matches. The CDR3 is 14 amino acids. The sequence came from a man aged 50 or older with active COVID-19. Sequencing used peripheral blood. The V and J genes are TRBV19 and TRBJ2-7, with TRBD1 matching 11 bases. The CDR3, as DNA: TGTGCCAGTAGCCCGGGACAGGGGGTGTACGAGCAGTACTTC. It is translated as CASSPGQGVYEQYF.